Sequencing of this TCR beta chain was carried out in a study of control samples from healthy donors and cancer patients. Assay: immunoSEQ multiplex PCR; the TCRdb copy retains only in-frame clones and omits some. The data show 200,000 or so clones, over 80% seen once. The length of the CDR3 is 14 residues. Germline V gene lookup returns CDR1 MNHNY and CDR2 SVGAGI (reference sequence). The V end lost 8 bases, the J end lost 1 base, and 14 bases lay between the germline ends. The V call is TRBV6-6, the J call TRBJ1-2; the D gene is possibly TRBD1 (5 bases). Sequencing was carried out using blood. This sequence was found in a man younger than 40 in good health. CDR3 residues: CASGLGGRNYGYTF. The CDR3 DNA reads TGTGCCAGCGGATTGGGGGGTCGTAACTATGGCTACACCTTC.